This TCR beta chain was recorded in a study of T cells in Graves' hyperthyroidism and ophthalmopathy. Study at large: Upon initial diagnosis and before any treatment, peripheral blood was collected.

Study results and caveats: Also found in blood were most expanded thyroid clonotypes above 0.001.

Diagnoses used clinical symptoms, serum thyroxine and TRAb, thyroid ultrasound and orbital computed tomography. This clonotype has only a few counts. Its specificity is unknown. The CDR3 covers 15 residues. J lost 0 bases, V lost 7 bases, and 7 bases had no gene match. Germline-derived CDR1 and CDR2 are SEHNR and FQNEAQ (reference sequence). Authors of the study amplified TCR beta CDR3 regions from RNA transcripts. Primed by the HTBI set, a first-round RT-PCR was run on the TCR CDR3. TCRdb re-analysed the multiplex PCR reads in MiXCR, keeping a single row per CDR3 protein. The sample records around 600,000 distinct CDR3 sequences, more than 15% being singletons.

Source material: blood. The chain joins TRBV7-9 to TRBJ2-3; 7 bases match TRBD1. The receptor comes from a woman aged 40 to 49 with Graves' ophthalmopathy. CDR3 coding DNA: TGTGCCAGCACCCGGGTGGGACAGAGCACAGATACGCAGTATTTT. Translation gives CASTRVGQSTDTQYF.